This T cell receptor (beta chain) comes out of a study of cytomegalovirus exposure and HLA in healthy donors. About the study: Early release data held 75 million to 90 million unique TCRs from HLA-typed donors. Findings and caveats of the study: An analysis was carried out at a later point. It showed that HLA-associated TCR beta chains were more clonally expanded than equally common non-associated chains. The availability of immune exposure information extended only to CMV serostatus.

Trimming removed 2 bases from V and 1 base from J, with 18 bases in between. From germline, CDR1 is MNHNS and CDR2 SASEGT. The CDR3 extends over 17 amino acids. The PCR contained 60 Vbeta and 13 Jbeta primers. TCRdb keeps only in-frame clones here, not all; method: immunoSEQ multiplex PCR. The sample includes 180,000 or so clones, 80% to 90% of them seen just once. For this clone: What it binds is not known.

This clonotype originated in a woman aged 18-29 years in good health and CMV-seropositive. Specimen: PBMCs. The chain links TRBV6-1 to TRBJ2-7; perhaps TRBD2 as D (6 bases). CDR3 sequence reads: CASSEPTGRGTSYEQYF. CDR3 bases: TGTGCCAGCAGTGAACCGACCGGGAGAGGTACATCCTACGAGCAGTACTTC.